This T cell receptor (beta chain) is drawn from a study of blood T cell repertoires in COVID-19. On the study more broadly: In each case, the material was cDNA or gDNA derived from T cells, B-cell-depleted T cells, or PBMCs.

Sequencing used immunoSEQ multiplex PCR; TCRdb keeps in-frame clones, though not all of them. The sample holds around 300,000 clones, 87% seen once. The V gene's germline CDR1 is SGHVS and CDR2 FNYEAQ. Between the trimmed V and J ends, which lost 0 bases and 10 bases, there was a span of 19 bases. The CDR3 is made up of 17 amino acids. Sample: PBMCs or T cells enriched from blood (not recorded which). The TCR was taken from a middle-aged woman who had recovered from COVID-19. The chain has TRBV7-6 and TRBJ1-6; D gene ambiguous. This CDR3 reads CASSLAAEGGILSPLHF. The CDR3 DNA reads TGTGCCAGCAGCTTAGCGGCTGAGGGTGGGATCCTGTCACCCCTCCACTTT.